These 13 T cell receptor beta chains originate from one sample sequenced in a study of blood T cell repertoires in COVID-19. Libraries were prepared by immunoSEQ multiplex PCR; TCRdb keeps only in-frame clonotypes and omits some of them. The table lists fewer than 35,000 clones, approximately 80% of them singletons. Sequencing input: peripheral blood. These receptor sequences come from a man between 65 and 85 years old with acute or convalescent COVID-19.

This chain connects TRBV7-2 to TRBJ1-6; D is perhaps TRBD1 (5 bases). CDR3 length: 15 amino acids. The germline V gene has CDR1 SGHTA and CDR2 FQGNSA. Trimming cost V 5 bases and J 6 bases, with 14 bases left between them. The CDR3 loop is CASSPLRQPNSPLHF. The CDR3 nucleotides read TGTGCCAGCAGCCCCTTAAGACAGCCTAATTCACCCCTCCACTTT.

J is TRBJ2-1 and V is TRBV11-1; 8 bases align to TRBD2. Trimming cost V 5 bases and J 5 bases; bases outside gene matches: 11. The germline CDR1 and CDR2 sequences are SGHAT and FQDESV (reference sequence). The CDR3 consists of 16 residues. CDR3 DNA sequence: TGTGCCAGCAGCATCCGAGGGCGGGAGGATCACAATGAGCAGTTCTTC. It translates to CASSIRGREDHNEQFF.

CDR3: CASSRQGSGELFF. Written as DNA, the CDR3 is TGTGCCAGCAGTCGACAGGGGAGCGGGGAGCTGTTTTTT. This chain joins TRBV6-2 or TRBV6-3 and TRBJ2-2, with 8 bases that match TRBD1. Germline V gene data show CDR1 as MNHEY and CDR2 as SVGEGT. The CDR3 covers 13 residues. V lost 5 bases and J lost 7; bases outside the gene matches: 3.

CDR3 region: CASQSSGNTIYF. In DNA form, the CDR3 reads TGTGCCAGCCAGTCCTCTGGAAACACCATATATTTT. This rearrangement joins TRBV6-5 to TRBJ1-3; no clear D. Germline V gives CDR1 MNHEY, CDR2 SVGAGI. The CDR3 contains 12 residues. Trimming shortened V by 8 bases and J by 0 bases, and 5 bases separated the two germline ends.

This clone has more than one count but fewer than ten. The chain employs TRBV29-1 and TRBJ1-2, with TRBD1 as a possible D gene (6 bases). Trimming shortened V by 0 bases and J by 0 bases, and 14 bases separated the two germline ends. Per the germline V gene, CDR1 is SQVTM and CDR2 is ANQGSEA. This CDR3 spans 16 amino acids. In DNA form, the CDR3 reads TGCAGCGTTGAAGATCTCCGGGACATCACTAACTATGGCTACACCTTC. Its translation: CSVEDLRDITNYGYTF.

This sequence joins TRBV3-1 (or the pseudogene TRBV3-2) and TRBJ1-2; D not resolved. The germline CDR1 and CDR2 sequences are LGHDT and YNNKEL (reference sequence). The CDR3 has 14 residues. V was pared by 0 bases and J by 8 bases, with 13 bases between. The CDR3 sequence: CASSQDPGSGGYTF. The CDR3, as DNA: TGTGCCAGCAGCCAAGATCCGGGGTCGGGGGGCTACACCTTC.

The chain's CDR3 is CASSFQGGAVQETQYF. The CDR3 nucleotides are TGTGCCAGCAGCTTCCAGGGGGGAGCTGTTCAAGAGACCCAGTACTTC. The rearrangement uses TRBV7-2 and TRBJ2-5; D possibly corresponds to TRBD1 (7 bases). Germline CDR1 and CDR2: SGHTA and FQGNSA. The V end was cut by 3 bases, the J end by 2 bases, with 16 bases between. This CDR3 is 16 amino acids long.

The rearrangement links TRBV18 to TRBJ2-5; D may be TRBD1 (5 bases). This CDR3 is built from 12 residues. The V end lost 4 bases, the J end lost 4 bases, and 7 bases lay between the germline ends. In germline, CDR1 is KGHSH, CDR2 LQKENI. CDR3 loop: CASSRRGETQYF. The CDR3 DNA sequence: TGTGCCAGCTCACGAAGGGGAGAGACCCAGTACTTC.

The V call is TRBV5-6, the J call TRBJ1-1, with a possible D match to TRBD1 (5 bases). Germline V gene data show CDR1 as SGHDT and CDR2 as YYEEEE. The CDR3 extends over 14 amino acids. The V and J ends lost 4 bases and 7 bases respectively, with 17 bases between them. In nucleotides, the CDR3 is TGTGCCAGCAGCGGGGGTCGGTGGGGAGGTGAAGCTTTCTTT. This sequence encodes CASSGGRWGGEAFF.

V usage is TRBV2 and J usage is TRBJ2-3; maybe TRBD1 (6 bases). Germline-derived CDR1 and CDR2 are SNHLY and FYNNEI. The V gene lost 6 bases and the J gene lost 3 bases, with 16 bases spanning the gap. The CDR3 spans 15 residues. CDR3 sequence reads: CASSRGPQGTDTQYF. For the CDR3, the DNA is TGTGCCAGCAGCCGTGGGCCCCAGGGGACAGATACGCAGTATTTT.

This chain uses TRBV5-1 with TRBJ2-1; 13 nucleotides agree with TRBD2. Trimming cost V 2 bases and J 7 bases; bases outside gene matches: 3. The CDR3 is 15 residues long. The germline V gene encodes CDR1 SGHRS and CDR2 YFSETQ. The CDR3 nucleotides are TGCGCCAGCAGCTTAAGGACTAGCGGGAGAAATGAGCAGTTCTTC. This translates into CASSLRTSGRNEQFF.

The rearrangement links TRBV2 to TRBJ1-5; 7 bases line up with TRBD1. The CDR3 sequence is 14 residues long. Germline V CDR1 and CDR2: SNHLY, FYNNEI. Trimming took 8 bases from V and 7 from J; bases not matched to a gene: 11. CDR3 protein: CASSNRGMRQPQHF. The CDR3 bases are TGTGCCAGCTCCAACAGGGGAATGCGGCAGCCCCAGCATTTT.

In its sample, this clone was seen once. This chain joins TRBV15 and TRBJ2-1, with TRBD1 matching 8 bases. Germline loops: CDR1 LNHNV, CDR2 YYDKDF (reference sequence). V was clipped by 4 bases and J by 7 bases; unmatched bases: 12. The CDR3 contains 16 residues. The CDR3 protein is CATSTPTGVRGNEQFF. Here the CDR3 DNA reads TGTGCCACCAGCACCCCGACAGGGGTGCGTGGTAATGAGCAGTTCTTC.